The rows below give T cell receptor beta chains drawn from one sample of a study of early T cells in non-severe SARS-CoV-2 infection. TCRdb reanalysed the 5' RACE reads using MiXCR and keeps one entry per CDR3 protein. The sample includes approximately 50,000 distinct CDR3 sequences, about 9.3% seen only once; the top ten take 15%. The sequenced sample was whole blood. These receptor sequences come from an adult who was a healthcare worker with PCR-confirmed SARS-CoV-2 infection or an uninfected control (not recorded which). Both conserved end residues are part of each CDR3. The D gene is left open where the match is weak. Rows give clone size only sometimes, using once, few, many, or a class for an expanded clone.

abundance	d_gene	v_gene	j_gene	len	CDR3aa	CDR3nt
-	TRBD1	TRBV19	TRBJ1-5	17	CASSRVGTGELAQPQHF	TGTGCCAGTAGTAGGGTTGGGACAGGGGAGTTGGCTCAGCCCCAGCATTTT
-	-	TRBV5-1	TRBJ2-3	14	CASSPRDGEDTQYF	TGCGCCAGCAGCCCACGGGACGGGGAAGATACGCAGTATTTT
many	TRBD1	TRBV14	TRBJ2-1	16	CASSPLDRAFGNEQFF	TGTGCCAGCAGCCCACTAGACAGGGCGTTTGGAAATGAGCAGTTCTTC
many	-	TRBV28	TRBJ2-2	11	CASSPTGELFF	TGTGCCAGCAGTCCCACCGGGGAGCTGTTTTTT
many	-	TRBV19	TRBJ2-7	12	CASRPNSYEQYF	TGTGCCAGTAGGCCGAACAGCTACGAGCAGTACTTC
-	-	TRBV20-1	TRBJ2-3	16	CSVGSAGRLGTDTQYF	TGCAGTGTTGGTTCGGCCGGGAGATTGGGCACAGATACGCAGTATTTT
many	-	TRBV27	TRBJ1-5	14	CASSLSGAHQPQHF	TGTGCCAGCAGTTTATCAGGGGCCCATCAGCCCCAGCATTTT
-	-	TRBV6-2/TRBV6-3	TRBJ1-1	14	CASSYRGVWTEAFF	TGTGCCAGCAGTTACAGAGGGGTTTGGACTGAAGCTTTCTTT
few	TRBD2	TRBV7-2	TRBJ2-7	12	CASSRGGPEQYF	TGTGCCAGCAGCCGCGGGGGGCCCGAGCAGTACTTC
few	TRBD1	TRBV6-5	TRBJ2-3	14	CASSHDRGTDTQYF	TGTGCCAGCAGCCATGACAGGGGAACAGATACGCAGTATTTT
few	-	TRBV28	TRBJ1-2	15	CASSSRRPGKIGYTF	TGTGCCAGCAGTTCCCGTCGGCCAGGAAAGATTGGCTACACCTTC